The present entry profiles one T cell receptor beta chain with its context. The data were taken from a study of blood T cell repertoires in COVID-19. Overall study context: Acute and convalescent COVID-19 specimens originated in the United States, Italy and Spain.

In the authors' methods: Reference gene primer amplification gave estimated nucleated cell counts. Data came from immunoSEQ multiplex PCR; TCRdb stores just in-frame clones and leaves some out. That table gives V, J and clone size, and the DNA gave D and trimming. The sample contains fewer than 200,000 clones, around nine tenths of which appear only once. The junction had 9 bases not matched to a gene; V was cut back by 4 bases and J by 6 bases. The CDR3 length is 15 residues. Germline V gene lookup returns CDR1 SGHRS and CDR2 YFSETQ. What was sequenced was peripheral blood. The TCR comes from a woman in her sixties or seventies with COVID-19, enrolled during active disease. The chain combines TRBV5-1 with TRBJ2-3, with TRBD2 matching over 9 bases. CDR3 in DNA: TGCGCCAGCAGCAAGACTAGCGGAGTTCATGATACGCAGTATTTT. It specifies CASSKTSGVHDTQYF.